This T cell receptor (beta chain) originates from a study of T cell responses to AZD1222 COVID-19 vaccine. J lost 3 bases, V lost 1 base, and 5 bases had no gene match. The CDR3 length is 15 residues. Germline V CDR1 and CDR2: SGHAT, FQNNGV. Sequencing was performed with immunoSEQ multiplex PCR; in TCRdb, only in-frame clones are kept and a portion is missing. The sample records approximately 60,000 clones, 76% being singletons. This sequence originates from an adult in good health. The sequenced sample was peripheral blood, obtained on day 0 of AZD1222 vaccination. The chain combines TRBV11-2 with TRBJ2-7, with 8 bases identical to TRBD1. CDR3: CASSLGGQGYYEQYF. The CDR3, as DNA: TGTGCCAGCAGCTTAGGAGGACAGGGCTACTACGAGCAGTACTTC. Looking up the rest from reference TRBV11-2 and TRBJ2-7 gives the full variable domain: EAGVAQSPRYKIIEKRQSVAFWCNPISGHATLYWYQQILGQGPKLLIQFQNNGVVDDSQLPKDRFSAERLKGVDSTLKIQPAKLEDSAVYLCASSLGGQGYYEQYFGPGTRLTVT.